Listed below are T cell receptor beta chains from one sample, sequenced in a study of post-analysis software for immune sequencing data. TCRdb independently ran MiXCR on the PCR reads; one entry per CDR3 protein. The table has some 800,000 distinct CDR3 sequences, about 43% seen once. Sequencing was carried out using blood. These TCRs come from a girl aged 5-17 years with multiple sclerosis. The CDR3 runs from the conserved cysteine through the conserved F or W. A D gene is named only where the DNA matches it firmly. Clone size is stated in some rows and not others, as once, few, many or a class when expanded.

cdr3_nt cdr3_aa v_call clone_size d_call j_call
TGTGCCAGCAGCTCCTGGGGAGGTGGTGGGAGGGCCGCAGCTGACAATGAGCAGTTCTTC CASSSWGGGGRAAADNEQFF TRBV7-9 NA TRBD2 TRBJ2-1
TGTGCCAGCAGTTCCGGGGGAGGCACTGAAGCTTTCTTT CASSSGGGTEAFF TRBV7-9 few NA TRBJ1-1
TGTGCCAGCAGCGTAGCGGGGAAGGGCAATCAGCCCCAGCATTTT CASSVAGKGNQPQHF TRBV9 NA NA TRBJ1-5
TGTGCCAGCAGCTCCGCCCCAGGACCTCTCTACGAGCAGTACTTC CASSSAPGPLYEQYF TRBV7-2 NA NA TRBJ2-7
TGTGCCATCAGTCCGGGCCCAGGACAACACAATGAGCAGTTCTTC CAISPGPGQHNEQFF TRBV10-3 NA NA TRBJ2-1
TGCAGTGCTAGAGACCCACGGGAGAGCCCCTACGAGCAGTACTTC CSARDPRESPYEQYF TRBV20-1 few NA TRBJ2-7
TGCAGCAGGGCTAGCGGGAGAAGCGAGACCCAGTACTTC CSRASGRSETQYF TRBV20-1 few TRBD2 TRBJ2-5
TGTGCCAGCAGCCTCAAATGGGGTATCGGGGAGCTGTTTTTT CASSLKWGIGELFF TRBV11-2 NA NA TRBJ2-2
TGTGCCAGCAGGCCGACTCCTCCGGGACTAGCGGACCACTACGAGCAGTACTTC CASRPTPPGLADHYEQYF TRBV27 NA TRBD2 TRBJ2-7
TGCAGTGCTGGCGGGACTAGCGGGAGTCCGCTCTCCTACGAGCAGTACTTC CSAGGTSGSPLSYEQYF TRBV20-1 NA TRBD2 TRBJ2-7
TGTGCCAGCAGATCAGCCTACAGGTGGCTCTACAATGAGCAGTTCTTC CASRSAYRWLYNEQFF TRBV27 NA NA TRBJ2-1
TGTGCCAGCAGCTTAGGGGACTTGTACTCCTACGAGCAGTACTTC CASSLGDLYSYEQYF TRBV7-9 NA NA TRBJ2-7
TGTGCCAGCAGACAACGGGACAGGGGGCGTTCTGGGGCCAACGTCCTGACTTTC CASRQRDRGRSGANVLTF TRBV6-2/TRBV6-3 few TRBD1 TRBJ2-6
TGCGCCAGCGCCAACCCGGGACAGGGTATTGAAAAACTGTTTTTT CASANPGQGIEKLFF TRBV5-1 few TRBD1 TRBJ1-4
TGTGCCAGCAGGTATACGCTAGCGAGCTCCTACGAGCAGTACTTC CASRYTLASSYEQYF TRBV6-5 few NA TRBJ2-7
TGTGCCAGCAGCTTAGATGGGGGGTTAGCCAAAAACATTCAGTACTTC CASSLDGGLAKNIQYF TRBV11-2 NA NA TRBJ2-4
TGCAGTGCTAACGGGACACCCCAGGGTTCCTACGAGCAGTACTTC CSANGTPQGSYEQYF TRBV20-1 few NA TRBJ2-7
TGTGCCAGCAGTTTTGGAAGGCGGCGCTACGAGCAGTACTTC CASSFGRRRYEQYF TRBV28 NA NA TRBJ2-7
TGTGCCAGCAGCAAGACTAGATCCGCAGATACGCAGTATTTT CASSKTRSADTQYF TRBV7-2 NA NA TRBJ2-3
TGCAGTGCTCGAGAGACAGGGCCCTCTTACCAAGAGACCCAGTACTTC CSARETGPSYQETQYF TRBV20-1 once TRBD1 TRBJ2-5
TGCAGTGCTAGGCCTTTCGGGGGGGACCAATACAATGAGCAGTTCTTC CSARPFGGDQYNEQFF TRBV20-1 few TRBD2 TRBJ2-1
TGTGCCAGCGCCGGGACAGAAGCCAAAAACATTCAGTACTTC CASAGTEAKNIQYF TRBV7-2 few TRBD1 TRBJ2-4
TGCGCCAGCAGCCAAGATCAGCGGGGGAGCTCCTACAATGAGCAGTTCTTC CASSQDQRGSSYNEQFF TRBV4-1 NA TRBD2 TRBJ2-1
TGTGCTAGCAGCTTAAGCGGTACCCCAGGGGAGACCCAGTACTTC CASSLSGTPGETQYF TRBV7-7 NA NA TRBJ2-5
TGTGCCAGCAGCTTACTAGCGGGAGCCATGTACAATGAGCAGTTCTTC CASSLLAGAMYNEQFF TRBV7-3 NA TRBD2 TRBJ2-1
TGTGCCAGCAGCGTAGGGGGACTAGACGGTGATGAGCAGTTCTTC CASSVGGLDGDEQFF TRBV9 NA TRBD2 TRBJ2-1
TGTGCCAGCAGTTACCGAGGGACAGTAGCAACTAATGAAAAACTGTTTTTT CASSYRGTVATNEKLFF TRBV6-5 NA TRBD1 TRBJ1-4
TGCGCCAGCAGCTTGGACAGGGCGAACACTGAAGCTTTCTTT CASSLDRANTEAFF TRBV12-3/TRBV12-4 few TRBD1 TRBJ1-1
TGCAGCGTCCCGGGACGGGACTATGGCTACACCTTC CSVPGRDYGYTF TRBV29-1 NA NA TRBJ1-2
TGTGCCAGCAGTTTTCTTAGAGGCTCCTACAATGAGCAGTTCTTC CASSFLRGSYNEQFF TRBV12-3/TRBV12-4 many NA TRBJ2-1
TGTGCCAGCAGCTCCGGGGACCTACCGGGAGAGACCCAGTACTTC CASSSGDLPGETQYF TRBV7-2 NA NA TRBJ2-5
TGTGCCAGCAGCCGAGCTAGGGACCTTAGGAGCGAGCAGTACTTC CASSRARDLRSEQYF TRBV27 NA NA TRBJ2-7
TGCGCCAGCAGCTTTGGGCCTAGCGGGAGGGCCGGTGGGTACGAGCAGTACTTC CASSFGPSGRAGGYEQYF TRBV5-1 NA TRBD2 TRBJ2-7
TGTGCCAGCAGCTCGCCGGGACTAGCGGGGGCCTACAATGAGCAGTTCTTC CASSSPGLAGAYNEQFF TRBV2 NA TRBD2 TRBJ2-1
TGTGCCAGCAGTTTACCGGGGACCGGGGGGTATGGCTACACCTTC CASSLPGTGGYGYTF TRBV28 NA NA TRBJ1-2
TGTGCCAGCAGTGATTCGGGGGTGGACACCGGGGAGCTGTTTTTT CASSDSGVDTGELFF TRBV6-4 few NA TRBJ2-2
TGTGCCAGCAGCCCATCCTGGGGACTAACCACCGGGGAGCTGTTTTTT CASSPSWGLTTGELFF TRBV28 NA TRBD2 TRBJ2-2
TGCAGCGTTGTCGCCAGGGCCGTGGTAGATACGCAGTATTTT CSVVARAVVDTQYF TRBV29-1 few NA TRBJ2-3
TGCAGTGCTAGAATTGGAGATACGCAGTATTTT CSARIGDTQYF TRBV20-1 few NA TRBJ2-3
TGTGCCAGCAGCGGACTAGCGGGAGGGGAGCTGTTTTTT CASSGLAGGELFF TRBV6-1 NA TRBD2 TRBJ2-2
TGTGCCAGCAGCTATCCCCAAGCGGACTCCACAGATACGCAGTATTTT CASSYPQADSTDTQYF TRBV7-2 few NA TRBJ2-3
TGCAGTGCGGGGGCACGACTAGCGGGGTCCTACGAGCAGTACTTC CSAGARLAGSYEQYF TRBV20-1 few TRBD2 TRBJ2-7
TGTGCCATCAGTGCCAGCGTGGAGCAGTACTTC CAISASVEQYF TRBV10-3 few NA TRBJ2-7
TGTGCCAGCAGAAGTCTAAGCACAGATACGCAGTATTTT CASRSLSTDTQYF TRBV12-3/TRBV12-4 few NA TRBJ2-3
TGCGCCAGCAGCCAACCGGGACTAGCGGACAATGAGCAGTTCTTC CASSQPGLADNEQFF TRBV4-1 NA TRBD2 TRBJ2-1
TGTGCCAGCAGTCTCCGGGACTACCGAAAAGAGACCCAGTACTTC CASSLRDYRKETQYF TRBV2 few TRBD2 TRBJ2-5
TGCAGTGCTAGAGACCTAGCGGCACGTGAGCAGTTCTTC CSARDLAAREQFF TRBV20-1 few TRBD2 TRBJ2-1
TGTGCCAGCACCTCCTTTGACAGCTCCTACGAGCAGTACTTC CASTSFDSSYEQYF TRBV5-5 NA NA TRBJ2-7
TGTGCCAGCAGCTTACGACAGCAAGAGACCCAGTACTTC CASSLRQQETQYF TRBV7-9 NA NA TRBJ2-5
TGCAGCGTTTCCACAGGGTCGGTCACAGATACGCAGTATTTT CSVSTGSVTDTQYF TRBV29-1 NA NA TRBJ2-3
TGTGCCAGCAGCGTAGGGGTGGGTTCTAATCAGCAGTACTTC CASSVGVGSNQQYF TRBV9 NA NA TRBJ2-7
TGTGCCAGCAGCTTAGTGGGCAGCGAGCAGTACTTC CASSLVGSEQYF TRBV7-9 many NA TRBJ2-7
TGCGCCAGCAGCCATCCGGCTAGCGGGGCCCATTACAATGAGCAGTTCTTC CASSHPASGAHYNEQFF TRBV4-1 NA TRBD2 TRBJ2-1
TGCAGTGCCGGCGTAGGAGGGCGCAATGAGCAGTTCTTC CSAGVGGRNEQFF TRBV20-1 once NA TRBJ2-1